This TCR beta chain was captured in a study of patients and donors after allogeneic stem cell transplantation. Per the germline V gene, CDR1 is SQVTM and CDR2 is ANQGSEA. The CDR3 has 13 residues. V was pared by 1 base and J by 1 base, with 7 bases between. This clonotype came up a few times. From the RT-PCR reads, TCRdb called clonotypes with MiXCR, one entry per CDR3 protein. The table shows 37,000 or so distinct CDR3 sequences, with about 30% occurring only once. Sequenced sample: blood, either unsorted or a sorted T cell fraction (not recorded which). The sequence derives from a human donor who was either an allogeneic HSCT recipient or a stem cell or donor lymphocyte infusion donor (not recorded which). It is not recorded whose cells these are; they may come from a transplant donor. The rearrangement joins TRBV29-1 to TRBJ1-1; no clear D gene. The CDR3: CSVEGDWNTEAFF. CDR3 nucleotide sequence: TGCAGCGTTGAAGGGGATTGGAACACTGAAGCTTTCTTT. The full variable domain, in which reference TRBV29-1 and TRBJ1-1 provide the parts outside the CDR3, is SAVISQKPSRDICQRGTSLTIQCQVDSQVTMMFWYRQQPGQSLTLIATANQGSEATYESGFVIDKFPISRPNLTFSTLTVSNMSPEDSSIYLCSVEGDWNTEAFFGQGTRLTVV.